What follows is one T cell receptor beta chain and its context. Its target is unknown. A single base separates this from a much larger clone, so it may be a read error. The data were taken from a study of T cells after yellow fever vaccination. The CDR3 is 14 residues long. The V end lost 2 bases, the J end lost 5 bases, and 10 bases lay between the germline ends. MiXCR, run by TCRdb on the 5' RACE reads, gives a single entry per CDR3 protein. The table includes some 600,000 distinct CDR3 sequences, approximately 13% detected once. Study results and caveats: Once the booster was given, most primary-vaccination clones reappeared, at 95% to 97% for CD4 and 88% for CD8.

The sample was PBMCs, taken on the day of the yellow fever booster vaccination. The chain employs TRBV12-3 or TRBV12-4 and TRBJ2-1, with D hard to call. The receptor was isolated from a man between 25 and 39 years old who received the YFV17D yellow fever vaccine. This CDR3 is CASSLSRAHNEQFF. The CDR3 coding sequence is TGTGCCAGCAGTTTATCCCGCGCCCACAATGAGCAGTTCTTC.